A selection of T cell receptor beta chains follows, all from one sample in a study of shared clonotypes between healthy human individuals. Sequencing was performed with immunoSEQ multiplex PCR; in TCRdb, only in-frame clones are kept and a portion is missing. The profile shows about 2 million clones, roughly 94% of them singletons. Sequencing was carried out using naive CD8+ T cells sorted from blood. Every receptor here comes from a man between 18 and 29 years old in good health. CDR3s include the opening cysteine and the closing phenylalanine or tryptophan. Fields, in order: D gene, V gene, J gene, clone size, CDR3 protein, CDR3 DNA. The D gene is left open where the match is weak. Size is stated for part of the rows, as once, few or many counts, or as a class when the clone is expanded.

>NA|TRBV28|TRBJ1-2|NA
CASSPLGTYGYTF
TGTGCCAGCAGTCCGTTGGGGACCTATGGCTACACCTTC
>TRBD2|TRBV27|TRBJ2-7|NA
CASSLSSWTSHANEQYF
TGTGCCAGCAGTTTATCTAGTTGGACTAGCCACGCCAACGAGCAGTACTTC
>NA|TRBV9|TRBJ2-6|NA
CASSPGANVLTF
TGTGCCAGCAGCCCTGGGGCCAACGTCCTGACTTTC
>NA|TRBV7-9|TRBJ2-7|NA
CASSLVGLEQYF
TGTGCCAGCAGCTTAGTAGGGCTTGAGCAGTACTTC
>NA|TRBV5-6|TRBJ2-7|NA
CASSLLAGFESSYEQYF
TGTGCCAGCAGCTTGTTGGCGGGTTTTGAGAGCTCCTACGAGCAGTACTTC
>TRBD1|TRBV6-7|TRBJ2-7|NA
CARMDRGRKEQYF
TGTGCCAGAATGGACAGGGGGCGCAAGGAGCAGTACTTC
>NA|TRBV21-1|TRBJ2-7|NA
CASSKEGRGFSYEQYF
TGTGCCAGCAGCAAAGAGGGCAGGGGTTTTTCCTACGAGCAGTACTTC
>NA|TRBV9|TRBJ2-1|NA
CASSAPAEGTYNEQFF
TGTGCCAGCAGCGCACCCGCGGAGGGCACCTACAATGAGCAGTTCTTC
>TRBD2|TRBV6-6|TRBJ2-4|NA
CASSYHVGGANIQYF
TGTGCCAGCAGTTACCATGTCGGGGGGGCGAACATTCAGTACTTC
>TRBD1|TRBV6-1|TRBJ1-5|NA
CASSVRQGERSNQPQHF
TGTGCCAGCAGTGTTAGACAGGGTGAGCGAAGCAATCAGCCCCAGCATTTT
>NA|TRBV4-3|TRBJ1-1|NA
CASSQEMGGGLLNTEAFF
TGCGCCAGCAGCCAAGAAATGGGTGGCGGATTATTGAACACTGAAGCTTTCTTT
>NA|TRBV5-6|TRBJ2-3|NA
CASSAGTDTQYF
TGTGCCAGCAGCGCTGGGACAGATACGCAGTATTTT
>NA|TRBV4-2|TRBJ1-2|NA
CASSQEGGSNYGYTF
TGTGCCAGCAGCCAAGAGGGCGGATCTAACTATGGCTACACCTTC
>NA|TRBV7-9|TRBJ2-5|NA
CASSLVVGVRAETQYF
TGTGCCAGCAGCTTAGTTGTAGGGGTGCGGGCAGAGACCCAGTACTTC
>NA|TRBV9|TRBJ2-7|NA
CASSVGGDNPYEQYF
TGTGCCAGCAGCGTAGGAGGGGACAACCCCTACGAGCAGTACTTC
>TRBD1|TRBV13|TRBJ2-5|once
CASSDGTGRETQYF
TGTGCCAGCAGCGACGGGACAGGGAGAGAGACCCAGTACTTC
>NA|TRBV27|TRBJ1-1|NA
CASSLSPGRFDTEAFF
TGTGCCAGCAGTTTATCCCCTGGGAGGTTTGACACTGAAGCTTTCTTT
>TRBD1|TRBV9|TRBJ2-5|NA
CASSVGGQGAETQYF
TGTGCCAGCAGCGTAGGCGGACAGGGGGCTGAGACCCAGTACTTC
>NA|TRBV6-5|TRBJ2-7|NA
CASSYGSAAYEQYF
TGTGCCAGCAGTTACGGCTCAGCGGCCTACGAGCAGTACTTC
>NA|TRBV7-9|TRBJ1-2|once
CASSLVQEHGYTF
TGTGCCAGCAGCTTAGTACAGGAACATGGCTACACCTTC
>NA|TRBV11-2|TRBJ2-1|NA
CASSLVASPGEQFF
TGTGCCAGCAGCTTAGTTGCCTCACCGGGTGAGCAGTTCTTC
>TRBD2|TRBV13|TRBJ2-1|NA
CASSPGTSGGWVQFF
TGTGCCAGCAGCCCCGGGACTAGCGGGGGTTGGGTGCAGTTCTTC
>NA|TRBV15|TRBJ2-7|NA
CATSRGDENYEQYF
TGTGCCACCAGCAGGGGGGACGAGAACTACGAGCAGTACTTC